These 4 T cell receptor beta chains were sequenced from one sample in a study of human T cells and chemical hapten exposure. MiXCR, run by TCRdb on the RACE reads, gives a single entry per CDR3 protein. There are approximately 57,000 distinct CDR3 sequences in the sample; more than 7.5% occur only once, and 8% to 10% lies in the top ten. Time point of the sample: pre-sensitization, week 0. Documented treatment: therapeutic diphenylcyclopropenone sensitization with weekly scalp DPC. The specimen comprised whole blood, sampled in connection with sensitization to the hapten diphenylcyclopropenone (DPC). These TCRs come from a middle-aged man with alopecia areata. Some clones in this sample may be carry-over from other donors' samples.

The sample holds many counts of this clonotype. The chain joins TRBV27 to TRBJ1-6; 7 nucleotides line up with TRBD1. This CDR3 spans 15 amino acids. Trimming cost V 8 bases and J 10 bases; bases outside gene matches: 14. CDR1 and CDR2 from the germline V gene are MNHEY and SMNVEV (reference sequence). CDR3 in amino acids: CASAVNSRGDSPLHF. The CDR3 DNA sequence: TGTGCCAGCGCAGTTAACTCCAGGGGGGACTCACCCCTCCACTTT.

There are many counts of this clonotype. The V call is TRBV11-2, the J call TRBJ2-5; tentative D call: TRBD2 (6 bases). Looked up from germline, CDR1 is SGHAT and CDR2 is FQNNGV. Trimming pared 1 base from V and 7 bases from J, leaving 16 bases between. The CDR3 extends over 15 amino acids. The CDR3 region is CASSLAMGDSGTQYF. The CDR3 DNA reads as TGTGCCAGCAGCTTAGCGATGGGGGACTCAGGGACCCAGTACTTC.

This clonotype was counted a few times. The rearrangement joins TRBV20-1 to TRBJ2-3; the D gene is possibly TRBD2 (6 bases). V was trimmed by 6 bases and J by 0 bases, leaving 13 bases between them. Germline CDR1 reads DFQATT; CDR2 reads SNEGSKA (reference sequence). This CDR3 has 14 residues. CDR3 region: CSATWSGSTDTQYF. The CDR3 DNA is TGCAGTGCAACTTGGAGCGGGAGCACAGATACGCAGTATTTT.

This clonotype was seen many times. The V gene is TRBV4-2, the J gene TRBJ2-1; 14 bases agree with TRBD2. Germline trimming cut 4 bases from V and 7 bases from J; bases unmatched to any gene: 6. The CDR3 spans 16 residues. CDR1 LGHNA and CDR2 YNFKEQ come from the germline V gene. CDR3 in DNA: TGTGCCAGCAGCCCGGGACTAGCGGGAGTAGGAAATGAGCAGTTCTTC. Translated, it gives CASSPGLAGVGNEQFF.